The 8 T cell receptor beta chains below come from one sample, sequenced in a study of sequential checkpoint blockade in melanoma. Here immunoSEQ multiplex PCR was the method, and the copy in TCRdb shows in-frame clones only, minus some. The repertoire holds about 24,000 clones, with roughly 78% as singletons. Treatment described: randomized to nivolumab then ipilimumab (arm A) or the reverse (arm B). Here the sequenced sample was CD8+ T cells sorted from blood (inferred from file names), taken from a patient given nivolumab and ipilimumab in sequence. All receptors derive from a human donor with melanoma.

The chain joins TRBV28 to TRBJ2-5; D is perhaps TRBD1 (7 bases). This CDR3 has 17 residues. V shed 5 bases and J shed 4 bases, with 23 bases lying between them. CDR1 and CDR2 from the germline V gene are MDHEN and SYDVKM. The CDR3 protein is CASSPPAGRGLGETQYF. CDR3 bases: TGTGCCAGCAGTCCACCGGCGGGAAGGGGGCTAGGAGAGACCCAGTACTTC.

The chain carries TRBV5-6 and TRBJ2-5, with 10 bases matching TRBD2. CDR1 is SGHDT, CDR2 YYEEEE, per germline. The J segment lost 5 bases and the V segment lost 4 bases, leaving 11 bases of the junction unmatched. This CDR3 region has 16 residues. The CDR3 protein is CASSPAQREGQETQYF. The CDR3 DNA reads TGTGCCAGCAGCCCCGCACAGCGGGAGGGCCAGGAGACCCAGTACTTC.

V gene TRBV13 combines with J gene TRBJ2-1, with D perhaps matching TRBD2 (6 bases). Looked up from germline, CDR1 is PRHDT and CDR2 is FYEKMQ (reference sequence). The CDR3 runs to 13 residues. Deletions cut 5 bases from V and 7 bases from J, with 12 bases between. CDR3 coding DNA: TGTGCCAGCAGCAAGAGGGCGGGAAATGAGCAGTTCTTC. Translation: CASSKRAGNEQFF.

The V call is TRBV19, the J call TRBJ2-3, with 9 bases fitting TRBD1. V gave up 5 bases and J gave up 1 base; unmatched junction bases: 4. Per germline, CDR1 LNHDA and CDR2 SQIVND (reference sequence). CDR3 length: 15 residues. The CDR3 nucleotides are TGTGCCAGTAGTTTCCGACAGGGGGGCACAGATACGCAGTATTTT. This codes for CASSFRQGGTDTQYF.

The J gene is TRBJ2-5, the V gene TRBV28; 8 bases agree with TRBD2. The J call is in doubt because the DNA end fits TRBJ2-7 better. This CDR3 is 13 amino acids long. The germline V gene has CDR1 MDHEN and CDR2 SYDVKM. DNA for the CDR3: TGTGCTACCACGGGGGGGGGACGCTACGAGCAGTACTTC. Translated: CATTGGGRYEQYF.

The chain links TRBV19 to TRBJ2-7; D gene unclear. The CDR3 has 13 residues. The germline gives CDR1 LNHDA, CDR2 SQIVND (reference sequence). Deletions cut 0 bases from V and 4 bases from J, with 7 bases between. CDR3 in amino acids: CASSIEGGYEQYF. The CDR3 DNA reads TGTGCCAGTAGTATAGAAGGCGGTTACGAGCAGTACTTC.

The V and J genes are TRBV11-2 and TRBJ2-3, with 11 bases that match TRBD2. The J segment lost 6 bases and the V segment lost 3 bases, leaving 5 bases of the junction unmatched. This CDR3 is 15 amino acids long. Germline CDR1 is SGHAT and CDR2 is FQNNGV. The CDR3 reads CASSLRLAGYDTQYF. CDR3 in DNA: TGTGCCAGCAGCTTGAGACTAGCGGGATACGATACGCAGTATTTT.

J is TRBJ2-2 and V is TRBV18; maybe TRBD2 (6 bases). The V end was cut by 6 bases, the J end by 6 bases, with 20 bases between. Per the germline V gene, CDR1 is KGHSH and CDR2 is LQKENI. The CDR3 is 16 residues long. In nucleotides, the CDR3 is TGTGCCAGCTCGCCGACAATGGGGGGATCGGCCGGGGAGCTGTTTTTT. It codes for CASSPTMGGSAGELFF. Supplemented by reference TRBV18 and TRBJ2-2, the full variable domain reads NAGVMQNPRHLVRRRGQEARLRCSPMKGHSHVYWYRQLPEEGLKFMVYLQKENIIDESGMPKERFSAEFPKEGPSILRIQQVVRGDSAAYFCASSPTMGGSAGELFFGEGSRLTVL.